Below are 13 T cell receptor beta chains sequenced from a single sample in a study of CD4 T cells in relation to SARS-CoV-2 and coronaviruses. Unexposed donor CD4+ T cells date from about 2011-2018, before the COVID-19 pandemic. CD4+ T cells were isolated from the cells after 10 days of culture. Which antigens these TCRs recognize remains unknown. The table came from immunoSEQ multiplex PCR; TCRdb's copy has only in-frame clones and leaves some out. Of about 25,000 clones in the sample, 76% were seen once. Sequencing was done on a sample of CD4+ T cells from PBMCs, cultured in vitro. The receptors originated from a human donor in good health.

The V gene is TRBV7-8, the J gene TRBJ2-2, with 7 bases aligning to TRBD1. Germline lookup yields CDR1 SGHVS and CDR2 FQNEAQ. V gave up 11 bases and J gave up 3 bases; unmatched junction bases: 6. The CDR3 has 13 residues. CDR3 protein: CAYRGLDTGELFF. Here the CDR3 DNA reads TGTGCCTACAGGGGCCTTGACACCGGGGAGCTGTTTTTT.

The V gene is TRBV10-3, the J gene TRBJ2-5, with D perhaps matching TRBD1 or TRBD2 (5 bases each). CDR3 length equals 15 residues. With 2 bases removed from V and 4 bases from J, the gap between germline ends came to 14 bases. Germline V gene data show CDR1 as ENHRY and CDR2 as SYGVKD. The CDR3: CAISERGGGTETQYF. Here the CDR3 DNA reads TGTGCCATCAGTGAGCGAGGTGGGGGTACAGAGACCCAGTACTTC.

The V and J genes are TRBV7-2 and TRBJ1-6, with 8 nucleotides matching TRBD1. V was pared by 5 bases and J by 7 bases, with 10 bases of the junction left unmatched. The CDR3 sequence is 16 residues long. CDR1 SGHTA and CDR2 FQGNSA come from the germline V gene. This chain's CDR3 is CASSPPPGGGNSPLHF. The CDR3 nucleotides are TGTGCCAGCAGCCCCCCCCCAGGGGGCGGGAATTCACCCCTCCACTTT.

The rearrangement links TRBV18 to TRBJ2-5, with 8 positions matching TRBD2. V lost 3 bases, J lost 4 bases, and 7 bases stayed unmatched. This CDR3 has 15 amino acids. Germline-derived CDR1 and CDR2 are KGHSH and LQKENI. CDR3 in amino acids: CASSPPGLGGETQYF. The CDR3 DNA reads TGTGCCAGCTCACCTCCGGGACTAGGTGGAGAGACCCAGTACTTC.

This chain joins TRBV5-1 and TRBJ1-2; D unclear. Deletions cut 2 bases from V and 6 bases from J, with 11 bases between. Looked up from germline, CDR1 is SGHRS and CDR2 is YFSETQ. The CDR3 is made up of 13 amino acids. The CDR3 bases are TGCGCCAGCAGCTTCGGTAACGTCCATGGCTACACCTTC. Its protein is CASSFGNVHGYTF.

The V call is TRBV5-6, the J call TRBJ2-5; D gene uncertain. CDR3 length: 16 amino acids. The V gene's germline CDR1 is SGHDT and CDR2 YYEEEE. Trimming took off 0 bases at V and 0 bases at J, with 12 bases between the two ends. In DNA, the CDR3 is TGTGCCAGCAGCTTGGGTTCGGCGAGGTACCAAGAGACCCAGTACTTC. Translated, it gives CASSLGSARYQETQYF.

J is TRBJ2-2 and V is TRBV11-2; 14 bases are a match to TRBD2. This CDR3 contains 15 residues. Looked up from germline, CDR1 is SGHAT and CDR2 is FQNNGV. Unmatched junction bases numbered 2, after V lost 5 bases and J lost 6 bases. The CDR3 DNA reads as TGTGCCAGCAGCACGACTAGCGGGAGGGCCGGGGAGCTGTTTTTT. Translating gives CASSTTSGRAGELFF.

The V and J genes are TRBV11-2 and TRBJ2-5; D remains ambiguous. This CDR3 has 13 amino acids. Germline lookup yields CDR1 SGHAT and CDR2 FQNNGV. V dropped 3 bases and J dropped 5 bases, with 10 bases sitting between them. CDR3 bases: TGTGCCAGCAGCTTCGCCCAGGTGGAGACCCAGTACTTC. It translates to CASSFAQVETQYF.

The rearrangement uses TRBV9 and TRBJ2-7; D possibly corresponds to TRBD2 (9 bases). V was pared by 4 bases and J by 7 bases, with 21 bases between. CDR3 length: 15 amino acids. Germline V gene sequence: CDR1 SGDLS, CDR2 YYNGEE. The CDR3 protein is CASSQGAGGPREQYF. The CDR3 DNA is TGTGCCAGCAGCCAGGGGGCGGGAGGGCCGCGGGAGCAGTACTTC.

This sequence joins TRBV13 and TRBJ2-7; the D gene is possibly TRBD1 (6 bases). Trimming left V 3 bases short and J 3 bases short, with 15 bases between. Per germline, CDR1 PRHDT and CDR2 FYEKMQ (reference sequence). CDR3 length equals 15 residues. The CDR3 is CASSFLTGQSYEQYF. The DNA for the CDR3 is TGTGCCAGCAGCTTCTTAACCGGACAGAGCTACGAGCAGTACTTC.

This clone was recorded once. This rearrangement joins TRBV29-1 to TRBJ1-1; weak D call: TRBD1 (5 bases). This CDR3 contains 13 residues. V lost 4 bases and J lost 7, with 16 bases in between. Germline loops: CDR1 SQVTM, CDR2 ANQGSEA. CDR3 amino acids: CSVGVSGDGEAFF. In DNA, the CDR3 is TGCAGCGTTGGAGTCTCGGGGGACGGTGAAGCTTTCTTT.

This clone was counted between two and nine times. This chain uses TRBV6-6 with TRBJ1-6; 7 positions match TRBD1. The CDR3 runs to 14 residues. Germline assignment: CDR1 MNHNY and CDR2 SVGAGI (reference sequence). J was trimmed by 10 bases and V by 2 bases; bases with no gene match: 5. Here the CDR3 DNA reads TGTGCCAGCAGTTACAGGCAGGGGGTATCACCCCTCCACTTT. Amino acids: CASSYRQGVSPLHF.

The chain is built from TRBV2 and TRBJ2-1; 8 bases fit TRBD2. Germline lookup yields CDR1 SNHLY and CDR2 FYNNEI. The CDR3 covers 17 residues. The V gene end was trimmed by 7 bases and the J gene end by 0 bases; junction bases not matched to a gene: 11. CDR3 protein: CASNGPAGVGSYNEQFF. CDR3 nucleotide sequence: TGTGCCAGCAATGGGCCAGCGGGAGTGGGCTCCTACAATGAGCAGTTCTTC.